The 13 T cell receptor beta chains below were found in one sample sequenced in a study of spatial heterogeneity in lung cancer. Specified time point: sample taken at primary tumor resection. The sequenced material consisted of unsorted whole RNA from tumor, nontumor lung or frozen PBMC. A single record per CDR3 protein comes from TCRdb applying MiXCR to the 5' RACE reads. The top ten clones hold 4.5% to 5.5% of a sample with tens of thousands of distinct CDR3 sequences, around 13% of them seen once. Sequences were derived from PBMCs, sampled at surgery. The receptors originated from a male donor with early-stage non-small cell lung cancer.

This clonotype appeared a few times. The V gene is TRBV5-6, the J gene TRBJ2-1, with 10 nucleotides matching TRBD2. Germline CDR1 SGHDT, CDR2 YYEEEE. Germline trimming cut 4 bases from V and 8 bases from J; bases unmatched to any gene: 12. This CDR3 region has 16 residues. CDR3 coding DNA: TGTGCCAGCAGCCCCCGGTTCCTAGCGGGAGAGGATGAGCAGTTCTTC. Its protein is CASSPRFLAGEDEQFF.

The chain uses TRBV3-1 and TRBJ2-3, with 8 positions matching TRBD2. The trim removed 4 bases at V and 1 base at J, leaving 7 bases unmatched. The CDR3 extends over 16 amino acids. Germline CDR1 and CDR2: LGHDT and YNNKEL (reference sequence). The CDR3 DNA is TGTGCCAGCAGCCTCGCCAGCGGGGGTGGCACAGATACGCAGTATTTT. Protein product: CASSLASGGGTDTQYF.

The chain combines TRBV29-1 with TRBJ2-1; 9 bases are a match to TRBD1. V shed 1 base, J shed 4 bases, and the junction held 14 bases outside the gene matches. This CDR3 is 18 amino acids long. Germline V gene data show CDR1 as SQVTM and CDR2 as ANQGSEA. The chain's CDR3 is CSVEGRTGVIVIYNEQFF. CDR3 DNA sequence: TGCAGCGTTGAAGGGAGGACAGGGGTCATCGTAATTTACAATGAGCAGTTCTTC.

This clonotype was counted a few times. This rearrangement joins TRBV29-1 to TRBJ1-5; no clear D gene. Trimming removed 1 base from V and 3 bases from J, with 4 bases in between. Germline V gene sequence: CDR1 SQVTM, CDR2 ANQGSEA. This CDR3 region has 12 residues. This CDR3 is CSVEGDNQPQHF. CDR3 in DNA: TGCAGCGTTGAAGGGGACAATCAGCCCCAGCATTTT.

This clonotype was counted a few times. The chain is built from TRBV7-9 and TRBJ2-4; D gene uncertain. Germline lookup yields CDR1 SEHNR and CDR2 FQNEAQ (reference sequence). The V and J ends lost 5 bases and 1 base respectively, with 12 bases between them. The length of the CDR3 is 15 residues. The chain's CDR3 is CASSRPRQAKNIQYF. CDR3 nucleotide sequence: TGTGCCAGCAGCAGGCCTAGGCAGGCCAAAAACATTCAGTACTTC.

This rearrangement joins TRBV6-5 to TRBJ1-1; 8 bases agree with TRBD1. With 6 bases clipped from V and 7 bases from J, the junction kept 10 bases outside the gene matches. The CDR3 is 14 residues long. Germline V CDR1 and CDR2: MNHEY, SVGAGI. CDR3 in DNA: TGTGCCAGCAGCAACTTGGGACAGGTATATGAAGCTTTCTTT. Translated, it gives CASSNLGQVYEAFF.

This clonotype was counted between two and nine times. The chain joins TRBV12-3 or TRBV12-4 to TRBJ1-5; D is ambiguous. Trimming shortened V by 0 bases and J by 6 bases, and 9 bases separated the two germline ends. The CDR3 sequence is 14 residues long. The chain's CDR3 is CASSLAPGSQPQHF. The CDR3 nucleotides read TGTGCCAGCAGTTTAGCGCCAGGAAGTCAGCCCCAGCATTTT.

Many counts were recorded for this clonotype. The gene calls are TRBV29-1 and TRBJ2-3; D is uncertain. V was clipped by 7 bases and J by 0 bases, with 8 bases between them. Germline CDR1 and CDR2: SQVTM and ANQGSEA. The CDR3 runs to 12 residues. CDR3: CSAVISTDTQYF. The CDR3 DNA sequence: TGCAGCGCTGTAATAAGCACAGATACGCAGTATTTT.

The DNA of the CDR3 is TGCGCCAGCAGCTTTAGCGGGACTGCCACTTATGAGCAGTTCTTC. The encoded protein is CASSFSGTATYEQFF. This sequence joins TRBV5-1 and TRBJ2-1; 8 bases fit TRBD2. This CDR3 spans 15 amino acids. Germline assignment: CDR1 SGHRS and CDR2 YFSETQ. V dropped 2 bases and J dropped 8; count of bases not matched to a gene: 9.

The CDR3: CASSETASPFLADYEQYF. The CDR3, as DNA: TGTGCCAGCAGTGAGACAGCATCCCCTTTTCTAGCGGACTACGAGCAGTACTTC. V is TRBV6-1 and J is TRBJ2-7; the match to TRBD2 covers 7 bases. Germline V CDR1 and CDR2: MNHNS, SASEGT. The CDR3 consists of 18 residues. Unmatched junction bases numbered 17, after V lost 3 bases and J lost 3 bases.

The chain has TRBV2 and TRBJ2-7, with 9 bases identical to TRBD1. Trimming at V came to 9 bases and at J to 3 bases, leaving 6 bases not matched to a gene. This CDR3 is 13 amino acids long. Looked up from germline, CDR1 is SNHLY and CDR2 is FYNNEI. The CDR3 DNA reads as TGTGCCAGTTCTACAGGGGGCAGCTACGAGCAGTACTTC. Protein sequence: CASSTGGSYEQYF.

This CDR3 is CASSLMSPSREKLFF. For the CDR3, the DNA is TGTGCCAGCAGTTTAATGTCCCCGAGCCGGGAAAAACTGTTTTTT. V gene TRBV12-3 or TRBV12-4 combines with J gene TRBJ1-4; D gene unclear. V was pared by 2 bases and J by 8 bases, with 15 bases between. This CDR3 region has 15 residues.

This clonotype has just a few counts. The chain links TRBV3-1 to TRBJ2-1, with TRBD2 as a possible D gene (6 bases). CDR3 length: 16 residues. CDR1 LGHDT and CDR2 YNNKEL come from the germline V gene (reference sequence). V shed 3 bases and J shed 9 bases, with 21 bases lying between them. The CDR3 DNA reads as TGTGCCAGCAGCCAGGGGCTAGCGTCGGCTGGCCTTGAGCAGTTCTTC. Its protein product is CASSQGLASAGLEQFF.